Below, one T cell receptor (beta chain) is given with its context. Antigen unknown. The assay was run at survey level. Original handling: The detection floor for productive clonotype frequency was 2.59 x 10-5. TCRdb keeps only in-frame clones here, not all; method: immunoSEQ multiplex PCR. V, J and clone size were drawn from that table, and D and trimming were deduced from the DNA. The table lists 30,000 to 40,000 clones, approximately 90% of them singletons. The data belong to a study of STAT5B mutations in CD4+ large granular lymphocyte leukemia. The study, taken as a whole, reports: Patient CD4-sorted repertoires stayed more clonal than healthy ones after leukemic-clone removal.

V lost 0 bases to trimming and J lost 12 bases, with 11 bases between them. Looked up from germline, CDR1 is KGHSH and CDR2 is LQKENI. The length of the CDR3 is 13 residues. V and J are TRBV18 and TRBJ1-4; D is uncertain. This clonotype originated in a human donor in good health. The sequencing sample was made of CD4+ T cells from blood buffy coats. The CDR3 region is CASSPPPGVELFF. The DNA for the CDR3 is TGTGCCAGCTCACCACCGCCCGGGGTTGAACTGTTTTTT.